Below are 21 T cell receptor beta chains sequenced from a single sample in a study of post-analysis software for immune sequencing data. Whole-study findings and limits: Five or six TRBV segments, TRBV5-6, TRBV5-1 and TRBV20-1 among them, were found more frequent in patients than controls.

For these TCRs, the target antigens are not known. Unique molecular identifiers were built into the TCR beta cDNA libraries. Each CDR3 protein is one row after TCRdb ran MiXCR on the PCR reads. The profile shows 150,000 to 200,000 distinct CDR3 sequences, 30% of them singletons. Sequenced material: blood. These receptors came from a girl aged 5 to 17 with multiple sclerosis.

This chain links TRBV28 with TRBJ2-1, with 8 bases that match TRBD2. The germline V gene has CDR1 MDHEN and CDR2 SYDVKM. The V segment lost 4 bases and the J segment 8 bases; nucleotides outside the gene matches: 13. This CDR3 comprises 16 residues. The CDR3 DNA follows: TGTGCCAGCAGTTCCCTGACTAGCGAAAAAGGGGATGAGCAGTTCTTC. Amino acid sequence: CASSSLTSEKGDEQFF.

There are many counts of this clonotype. The DNA of the CDR3 is TGTGCCAGCGAGGGAACGGGACTAGCGGGGGAGTACCAAGAGACCCAGTACTTC. This sequence encodes CASEGTGLAGEYQETQYF. The V call is TRBV5-6, the J call TRBJ2-5, with 14 bases lining up with TRBD2. CDR3 size: 18 residues. The trim removed 7 bases at V and 0 bases at J, leaving 11 bases unmatched. Germline values: CDR1 SGHDT, CDR2 YYEEEE. The full variable domain, with the rest looked up from reference TRBV5-6 and TRBJ2-5, is DAGVTQSPTHLIKTRGQQVTLRCSPKSGHDTVSWYQQALGQGPQFIFQYYEEEERQRGNFPDRFSGHQFPNYSSELNVNALLLGDSALYLCASEGTGLAGEYQETQYFGPGTRLLVL.

This clonotype was recorded at least ten times. The chain is built from TRBV12-3 or TRBV12-4 and TRBJ1-1; D unresolved. With 3 bases removed from V and 0 bases from J, the gap between germline ends came to 14 bases. CDR3 length: 16 residues. Written as DNA, the CDR3 is TGTGCCAGCAGTTTGGGCAGACACCCAGTGAACACTGAAGCTTTCTTT. This gives the protein CASSLGRHPVNTEAFF.

This clonotype was observed a handful of times. V and J are TRBV28 and TRBJ2-1; 7 bases are a match to TRBD2. This CDR3 comprises 16 residues. Germline V CDR1 and CDR2: MDHEN, SYDVKM. Unmatched junction bases numbered 9, after V lost 3 bases and J lost 4 bases. CDR3 nucleotide sequence: TGTGCCAGCAGTTTGGGGAGGGCGATTCGGTACAATGAGCAGTTCTTC. Protein product: CASSLGRAIRYNEQFF. The complete variable domain, with remaining parts taken from reference TRBV28 and TRBJ2-1, reads DVKVTQSSRYLVKRTGEKVFLECVQDMDHENMFWYRQDPGLGLRLIYFSYDVKMKEKGDIPEGYSVSREKKERFSLILESASTNQTSMYLCASSLGRAIRYNEQFFGPGTRLTVL.

The chain uses TRBV29-1 and TRBJ1-4; D not resolved. The CDR3 runs to 14 residues. The V gene's germline CDR1 is SQVTM and CDR2 ANQGSEA. Trimming removed 5 bases at V and 2 bases at J, with 12 bases between. This CDR3 is CSVPGGSTNEKLFF. Written as DNA, the CDR3 is TGCAGCGTTCCAGGAGGTTCGACTAATGAAAAACTGTTTTTT.

As for this clonotype: This may be a read error: a much more frequent sequence differs by one nucleotide. The chain couples TRBV2 to TRBJ2-7; 13 nucleotides match TRBD2. The CDR3 covers 14 residues. Germline values: CDR1 SNHLY, CDR2 FYNNEI. Losses at the gene ends were 8 bases for V and 7 bases for J; bases not matched to a gene: 8. DNA of the CDR3: TGTGCCAGCCTCCGCGGACTAGCGGGAGTGGAGCAGTACTTC. It encodes CASLRGLAGVEQYF.

This clonotype has only one observation. The J gene is TRBJ1-1, the V gene TRBV29-1; D is ambiguous. The CDR3 is 13 amino acids. The V end lost 7 bases, the J end lost 3 bases, and 15 bases lay between the germline ends. CDR1 and CDR2 (germline): SQVTM, ANQGSEA. CDR3 nucleotides: TGCAGCGCTTCCCATGCAAGGGACACTGAAGCTTTCTTT. This sequence encodes CSASHARDTEAFF.

This clonotype was found many times. The chain uses TRBV20-1 and TRBJ2-1, with TRBD2 identical over 9 bases. Germline loops: CDR1 DFQATT, CDR2 SNEGSKA (reference sequence). With 7 bases clipped from V and 2 bases from J, the junction kept 6 bases outside the gene matches. The CDR3 totals 14 residues. CDR3 nucleotides: TGCAGTGTCCCGACTAGCGGTACCTACAATGAGCAGTTCTTC. Translation: CSVPTSGTYNEQFF.

Of note for this clonotype: This may stem from a read error, because a much larger clone lies one nucleotide away. The rearrangement joins TRBV3-1 to TRBJ2-7, with 16 bases identical to TRBD2. Germline loops: CDR1 LGHDT, CDR2 YNNKEL (reference sequence). J lost 7 bases, V lost 3 bases, and 6 bases had no gene match. The CDR3 has 16 residues. The CDR3 bases are TGTGCCAGCAGCCAGTGCGGGACTAGCGGGAGGGGTGAGCAGTACTTC. Translating gives CASSQCGTSGRGEQYF.

This clonotype has more than one count but fewer than ten. A much bigger clone sits one base away, suggesting this may be a read error. The chain links TRBV12-3 or TRBV12-4 to TRBJ2-7; a possible D gene is TRBD2 (5 bases). The CDR3 runs 11 residues. CDR3 DNA: TGTGTCAGCGGAAGCTCCCACGAGCAGTACTTC. This sequence encodes CVSGSSHEQYF.

Note on this clonotype: This clone may be a read error of a much larger clone one base away. The chain is built from TRBV7-2 and TRBJ2-1, with TRBD2 matching over 7 bases. The V and J ends lost 4 bases and 9 bases, in that order; junction bases with no gene match: 6. CDR3 length: 13 amino acids. Germline V gene data show CDR1 as SGHTA and CDR2 as FQGNSA. The CDR3 DNA reads TGTGCCAGCAGCTCGAGCGGGAACAGTGAGCAGTTCTTC. Translating it yields CASSSSGNSEQFF.

The sample holds a few counts of this clonotype. This CDR3 reads CASSVSYSNQPQHF. The CDR3 DNA sequence: TGTGCCAGTTCTGTTTCATATAGCAATCAGCCCCAGCATTTT. The chain is built from TRBV12-3 or TRBV12-4 and TRBJ1-5; unclear D gene. This CDR3 is 14 amino acids long. The V end was cut by 9 bases, the J end by 0 bases, with 12 bases between.

This clonotype was counted a few times. This chain links TRBV3-1 with TRBJ1-1; no clear D gene. Trimming removed 6 bases at V and 1 base at J, with 9 bases between. This CDR3 comprises 13 residues. The germline gives CDR1 LGHDT, CDR2 YNNKEL (reference sequence). The chain's CDR3 is CASSSAANTEAFF. For the CDR3, the DNA is TGTGCCAGCAGTTCCGCCGCGAACACTGAAGCTTTCTTT.

Many counts were recorded for this clonotype. This chain joins TRBV15 and TRBJ1-5, with D perhaps matching TRBD1 (5 bases). The V end lost 2 bases, the J end lost 7 bases, and 12 bases lay between the germline ends. Germline V gives CDR1 LNHNV, CDR2 YYDKDF (reference sequence). The CDR3 totals 14 residues. The CDR3 DNA reads as TGTGCCACCAGCAGACCTGGGGGGGACCAGCCCCAGCATTTT. This sequence encodes CATSRPGGDQPQHF.

This clonotype came up many times. This chain uses TRBV12-3 or TRBV12-4 with TRBJ2-1; 12 nucleotides agree with TRBD2. This CDR3 is built from 15 residues. The J segment lost 6 bases and the V segment lost 4 bases, leaving 4 bases of the junction unmatched. Written as DNA, the CDR3 is TGTGCCAGCAGTTCAACTAGCGGGAGGCTCAATGAGCAGTTCTTC. Protein sequence: CASSSTSGRLNEQFF.

Note on this clonotype: A junction boundary mismatches the germline segment, possibly from a read error. J is TRBJ2-3 and V is TRBV7-9; D unclear. The CDR3 is 14 residues long. The germline gives CDR1 SEHNR, CDR2 FQNEAQ (reference sequence). The CDR3 region is CANSLYPGTDTQYF. The CDR3 bases are TGTGCCAACAGCCTCTACCCCGGGACAGATACGCAGTATTTT.

About this clonotype itself: A much larger clone differs from this one at a single base, so this may be a read error. The chain carries TRBV12-3 or TRBV12-4 and TRBJ2-3, with D perhaps given as TRBD1 or TRBD2 (5 bases each). The CDR3 covers 15 residues. Here the CDR3 DNA reads TGTGCCAGCAGTTTAGCGCTTGCGGGCACAGGTACGCAGTATTTT. Translating it yields CASSLALAGTGTQYF.

This clonotype was seen repeatedly, ten times or more. The V gene is TRBV7-6, the J gene TRBJ2-7, with 11 bases lining up with TRBD2. CDR1 and CDR2 from the germline V gene are SGHVS and FNYEAQ. The V and J ends lost 1 base and 5 bases, in that order; junction bases with no gene match: 10. CDR3 size: 17 residues. The CDR3 is CASSLEPRLAGRNEQYF. The CDR3, as DNA: TGTGCCAGCAGCTTAGAGCCCCGACTAGCGGGACGTAACGAGCAGTACTTC.

This clonotype was seen only once. Possible read error: a much larger clone is one base away. V gene TRBV7-9 combines with J gene TRBJ1-2; unclear D gene. Germline CDR1 reads SEHNR; CDR2 reads FQNEAQ (reference sequence). CDR3 length: 15 amino acids. CDR3 in amino acids: CASSFTGTTNYGCTF. The CDR3 coding sequence is TGTGCCAGCAGCTTCACGGGAACGACTAACTACGGCTGCACCTTC.

Concerning this clonotype itself: A read error may explain this, as a much larger clone is one base away. This chain uses TRBV7-2 with TRBJ2-5; D is unresolved. The CDR3 length is 11 residues. The germline CDR1 and CDR2 sequences are SGHTA and FQGNSA. V was trimmed by 4 bases and J by 13 bases, leaving 13 bases between them. CDR3 sequence reads: CASSYNSEPYF. In nucleotides, the CDR3 is TGTGCCAGCAGCTATAACTCCGAACCGTACTTC. Using reference TRBV7-2 and TRBJ2-5 for the parts outside the CDR3, the full variable domain is GAGVSQSPSNKVTEKGKDVELRCDPISGHTALYWYRQSLGQGLEFLIYFQGNSAPDKSGLPSDRFSAERTGGSVSTLTIQRTQQEDSAVYLCASSYNSEPYFGPGTRLLVL.

The table lists this clonotype with a few counts. The V gene is TRBV4-1, the J gene TRBJ1-1, with TRBD1 identical over 7 bases. Germline loops: CDR1 MGHRA, CDR2 YSYEKL. CDR3 length: 16 amino acids. J was trimmed by 5 bases and V by 2 bases; bases with no gene match: 11. CDR3 nucleotide sequence: TGCGCCAGCAGCCAACCCAGGACAGGCTGGGGGACTGAAGCTTTCTTT. Translating it yields CASSQPRTGWGTEAFF.